This T cell receptor beta chain was documented in a study of neoadjuvant anti-PD-1 for oral cavity cancer. Findings and limits, study-wide: Treg/Th17 ratio rose with pretreatment blood and fell with post-treatment tumor TCRbeta clonality.

Patients had newly diagnosed, untreated stage II-IVA oral cavity squamous cell carcinoma. On this clone: Its antigen remains unknown.

The CDR3 contains 13 residues. The germline gives CDR1 SEHNR, CDR2 FQNEAQ (reference sequence). The V end was cut by 6 bases, the J end by 8 bases, with 16 bases between. PBMC libraries mostly used around 460 ng of input genomic DNA, with six replicates per sample. Sequenced by immunoSEQ multiplex PCR; TCRdb stores in-frame clones only, minus some. Of around 15,000 clones in the sample, approximately 70% were seen once. This receptor was obtained from a person aged 35-79 years with oral cavity squamous cell carcinoma. This sequence joins TRBV7-9 and TRBJ1-2, with D hard to call. Sequenced here: PBMCs, sampled before nivolumab (anti-PD-1) treatment. The CDR3 bases are TGTGCCAGCAGTTTTAGTCTTGGAAGCGGCTACACCTTC. Its protein product is CASSFSLGSGYTF. The full variable domain, in which reference TRBV7-9 and TRBJ1-2 provide the parts outside the CDR3, is DTGVSQNPRHKITKRGQNVTFRCDPISEHNRLYWYRQTLGQGPEFLTYFQNEAQLEKSRLLSDRFSAERPKGSFSTLEIQRTEQGDSAMYLCASSFSLGSGYTFGSGTRLTVV.